A selection of T cell receptor beta chains follows, all from one sample in a study of blood T cell repertoires in COVID-19. The method was immunoSEQ multiplex PCR; TCRdb's version includes in-frame clones alone and lacks a portion of them. The data contain more than 120,000 clones, 87% of them singletons. The sequencing input was peripheral blood. The receptors were gathered from a man aged 50 to 60 who had recovered from COVID-19. CDR3s include the opening cysteine and the closing phenylalanine or tryptophan. A D gene is named only where the DNA matches it firmly. Some rows mark clone size as missing; the rest say once, few, many or name a class of expanded clone.

TRBJ2-7,.,medium-sized,TRBV6-2/TRBV6-3,TGTGCCAGCAGTTACTCGAGCGAGCAGTACTTC,CASSYSSEQYF
TRBJ1-5,TRBD1,.,TRBV27,TGTGCCAGAGTGTCCACGGACAGGTCGTATAGCAATCAGCCCCAGCATTTT,CARVSTDRSYSNQPQHF
TRBJ2-7,TRBD1,.,TRBV4-3,TGCGCCAGCAGCCCCAAGATTGGGACAGGGAATTCAGGCGAGCAGTACTTC,CASSPKIGTGNSGEQYF
TRBJ2-7,TRBD1,.,TRBV7-9,TGTGCCAGCAGCCGTGGACAGGGGGTATCCTACGAGCAGTACTTC,CASSRGQGVSYEQYF
TRBJ2-1,.,.,TRBV24-1,TGTGCCACCAGTGCAGGACAGAGCTCCTACAATGAGCAGTTCTTC,CATSAGQSSYNEQFF
TRBJ2-2,TRBD1,.,TRBV6-2/TRBV6-3,TGTGCCAGCAGTTACGGGACAGACAAGAACACCGGGGAGCTGTTTTTT,CASSYGTDKNTGELFF
TRBJ2-5,.,.,TRBV5-1,TGCGCCAGCAGCTTTCACTGGGAATCGGGACAAGGAGAGACCCAGTACTTC,CASSFHWESGQGETQYF
TRBJ1-1,.,.,TRBV7-9,TGTGCCAGCAGCTTAAGCCTTGGCACTGAAGCTTTCTTT,CASSLSLGTEAFF
TRBJ1-5,TRBD1,.,TRBV7-9,TGTGCCAGCAGCTCAGAACGGACAGGGGGGGGCAATCAGCCCCAGCATTTT,CASSSERTGGGNQPQHF
TRBJ1-3,.,.,TRBV12-3/TRBV12-4,TGTGCCAGCAGTTTAGACAGTTCTAACACCATATATTTT,CASSLDSSNTIYF
TRBJ1-4,.,once,TRBV29-1,TGCAGTCTTCAGGGTCCCTCTTTGGGCGAAAAACTGTTTTTT,CSLQGPSLGEKLFF
TRBJ1-1,TRBD1,.,TRBV4-3,TGCGCCAGCAGCCCCCGACAGGGGGGGAACACTGAAGCTTTCTTT,CASSPRQGGNTEAFF
TRBJ1-2,.,.,TRBV7-9,TGTGCCAGCAGCCCCCAAGGGGGATCCAACTATGGCTACACCTTC,CASSPQGGSNYGYTF
TRBJ1-4,TRBD1,.,TRBV5-4,TGTGCCAGCAGCTTGGGGGGACAGGGTAATGAAAAACTGTTTTTT,CASSLGGQGNEKLFF
TRBJ2-2,.,.,TRBV7-2,TGTGCCAGCAGCTTAATTCGGAACACCGGGGAGCTGTTTTTT,CASSLIRNTGELFF
TRBJ2-7,.,few,TRBV11-1,TGTGCCAGCAGCCTTATCCGGGTGAGTGAGCAGTACTTC,CASSLIRVSEQYF
TRBJ2-6,.,once,TRBV27,TGTGCCAGCAACTCACGTTCTGGGGCCAACGTCCTGACTTTC,CASNSRSGANVLTF
TRBJ1-5,TRBD1,once,TRBV27,TGTGCCAGCAGAGGGACAGGGGGCATTAGCAATCAGCCCCAGCATTTT,CASRGTGGISNQPQHF
TRBJ1-3,.,.,TRBV15,TGTGCCACCAGCGGTTGGAGCTCTGGAAACACCATATATTTT,CATSGWSSGNTIYF
TRBJ1-4,TRBD1,.,TRBV7-2,TGTGCCAGCAGCGTAGACAGGGGGGGTGAAAAACTGTTTTTT,CASSVDRGGEKLFF
TRBJ1-5,.,.,TRBV6-6,TGTGCCAGCAGCCCAGCGGGCGGTGGGAATCAGCCCCAGCATTTT,CASSPAGGGNQPQHF
TRBJ1-5,.,few,TRBV25-1,TGTGCCAGCAGTGAATTCGGGGGAGATCAGCCCCAGCATTTT,CASSEFGGDQPQHF
TRBJ1-2,.,.,TRBV7-8,TGTGCCAGCAGCTTGGACAGAGGGAACTATGGCTACACCTTC,CASSLDRGNYGYTF
TRBJ2-1,.,.,TRBV6-5,TGTGCCAGCAGTTTACTCGGGGAGCAGTTCTTC,CASSLLGEQFF
TRBJ2-7,TRBD1,once,TRBV5-1,TGCGCCAGCAGCTTGGGGGCAGGGGACAGGGGTCAAGAGCAGTACTTC,CASSLGAGDRGQEQYF
TRBJ1-1,.,.,TRBV6-5,TGTGCCAGCAGTTACTCGACAGGCATGAACACTGAAGCTTTCTTT,CASSYSTGMNTEAFF
TRBJ2-5,TRBD1,.,TRBV5-1,TGCGCCAGCAGAGTCCCGACAGGGGGTCGAGAGACCCAGTACTTC,CASRVPTGGRETQYF
TRBJ1-5,.,.,TRBV28,TGTGCCAGCAGGGGGGGGAGCTTGGGCAATCAGCCCCAGCATTTT,CASRGGSLGNQPQHF
TRBJ2-2,.,.,TRBV9,TGTGCCAGCAGCGAACAGTTCGGGGAGCTGTTTTTT,CASSEQFGELFF
TRBJ2-7,TRBD1,.,TRBV2,TGTGCCAGCAGTGACCCCGGGACAGGGGTCTACGAGCAGTACTTC,CASSDPGTGVYEQYF
TRBJ1-4,TRBD1,.,TRBV5-8,TGTGCCAGCAGCATGGGACAGGGGAATGAAAAACTGTTTTTT,CASSMGQGNEKLFF
TRBJ1-4,.,.,TRBV10-3,TGTGCCATCAGTGACCAGGTAGCAACTAATGAAAAACTGTTTTTT,CAISDQVATNEKLFF
TRBJ1-6,.,.,TRBV7-2,TGTGCCAGCAGCTTAGCGTCAGGGGCTATTTCACCCCTCCACTTT,CASSLASGAISPLHF
TRBJ2-3,.,.,TRBV12-5,TGTGCTAGTGGCCACCACTACTGGGATACGCAGTATTTT,CASGHHYWDTQYF
TRBJ1-4,.,.,TRBV30,TGTGCCTGGAGGGGTAGGGCGGGTACTAATGAAAAACTGTTTTTT,CAWRGRAGTNEKLFF
TRBJ1-1,TRBD1,.,TRBV19,TGTGCCAGTAGTTACAGGGGGATTGAAGCTTTCTTT,CASSYRGIEAFF
TRBJ2-3,TRBD1,.,TRBV29-1,TGCAGCGTTCGACAGGGGGTAGGCGGTAGCACAGATACGCAGTATTTT,CSVRQGVGGSTDTQYF
TRBJ1-2,TRBD1,.,TRBV4-1,TGCGCCAGCAGCCAAGTGACAGGGGCTCTTAACTATGGCTACACCTTC,CASSQVTGALNYGYTF
TRBJ1-1,.,.,TRBV9,TGTGCCAGCAAAAGCGGGCCGAACACTGAAGCTTTCTTT,CASKSGPNTEAFF
TRBJ2-2,.,.,TRBV5-5,TGTGCCAGCAGCTTACTAGTGCTGAACACCGGGGAGCTGTTTTTT,CASSLLVLNTGELFF
TRBJ2-7,TRBD1,.,TRBV12-5,TGTGCTAGTGGATGGGGACAGGGGATATACTACGAGCAGTACTTC,CASGWGQGIYYEQYF